This T cell receptor beta chain stems from a study of T cells expressing NK-cell markers. General study results and limits: The study did not resolve the HCMV specificity of expanded NKG2C+ T cell clones.

cDNA encoding TCR beta was synthesized via 5'RACE template switching incorporating UMIs. TCRdb re-called the 5' RACE reads; every CDR3 protein appears as one record, without DNA. The listing records under 200,000 distinct CDR3 sequences. The CDR3 contains 15 residues. Germline CDR1 and CDR2: SGHAT and FQNNGV. Turning to this clonotype: Its antigen is unidentified.

The chain joins TRBV11-2 to TRBJ2-5; as DNA is missing, the TRBD2 call by TCRdb cannot be tested. The sequenced material came from blood T cells: a sorted CD56 or NKG2C T cell subset, CD4+ or CD8+ T cells, or bulk PBMC T cells (not recorded which). This TCR derives from a woman aged 18 to 75 in good health. This chain's CDR3 is CASSLTRGFQETQYF.